What follows are 20 T cell receptor beta chains derived from one specimen sequenced in a study of T cell clonality in common variable immunodeficiency. Study-level results: Common variable immunodeficiency TCR beta sequences reportedly had fewer deletions and N-nucleotide insertions.

No cognate antigen is known for these TCRs. Using immunoSEQ multiplex PCR, the repertoire was profiled, and TCRdb retains in-frame clones only, with some absent. The repertoire consists of roughly 30,000 clones, none detected only once. Sequences were obtained from peripheral blood mononuclear cells. These receptors originate from a human donor with common variable immunodeficiency.

The sequenced part of the CDR3 DNA is TGCAGTGCTACCTATCCTCCAACTAATGAAAAA. This sequence encodes CSATYPPTNEK. The entire CDR3 protein reads CSATYPPTNEKLFF. The chain links TRBV20-1 to TRBJ1-4; D unclear. The read ends 3 residues early relative to the CDR3; the germline J gene fills the gap. Germline CDR1 DFQATT, CDR2 SNEGSKA (reference sequence). The germline V and J ends were trimmed by 4 bases and 0 bases, with 9 bases remaining between them. This CDR3 contains 14 residues.

This clone was counted many times. From the germline J gene comes the end of the CDR3, since the read stops 3 residues before it. This rearrangement joins TRBV5-1 to TRBJ1-6, with 12 nucleotides matching TRBD1. CDR3 length equals 16 residues. Germline V gene sequence: CDR1 SGHRS, CDR2 YFSETQ. V lost 2 bases, J lost 6 bases, and 3 bases stayed unmatched. CDR3 region: CASSFGTGGRNSPLHF. Incomplete CDR3 DNA: TGCGCCAGCAGCTTCGGGACAGGGGGCCGTAATTCACCC. The full variable domain, in which reference TRBV5-1 and TRBJ1-6 provide the parts outside the CDR3, is KAGVTQTPRYLIKTRGQQVTLSCSPISGHRSVSWYQQTPGQGLQFLFEYFSETQRNKGNFPGRFSGRQFSNSRSEMNVSTLELGDSALYLCASSFGTGGRNSPLHFGNGTRLTVT.

This clone was observed a few times. From the germline J gene comes the end of the CDR3, since the read stops 3 residues before it. The chain is built from TRBV19 and TRBJ2-1, with 15 bases matching TRBD2. The CDR3 is 15 amino acids. The germline V gene has CDR1 LNHDA and CDR2 SQIVND (reference sequence). The J segment lost 9 bases and the V segment lost 7 bases, leaving 7 bases of the junction unmatched. Here the CDR3 reads CASNGLAGGPGEQFF. The part of the CDR3 DNA that was read is TGTGCCAGTAATGGACTAGCGGGAGGGCCGGGTGAG.

Ten or more counts support this clone. The read ends 3 residues shy of where the CDR3 ends; the end is completed using the germline J gene. This rearrangement joins TRBV10-3 to TRBJ2-5; no firm D call. The CDR3 is 13 amino acids. Germline-derived CDR1 and CDR2 are ENHRY and SYGVKD. V was shortened by 2 bases and J by 2 bases, with 6 bases between the two germline ends. Incomplete CDR3 DNA: TGTGCCATCAGTGAGGGGCAGCAAGAGACC. It is translated as CAISEGQQET. The whole CDR3 protein is CAISEGQQETQYF.

The table lists this clone with many counts. The CDR3 end falls 3 residues outside the read, so it is completed with the germline J gene. The chain recombines TRBV19 with TRBJ1-5; unclear D gene. CDR1 and CDR2 (germline): LNHDA, SQIVND (reference sequence). Trimming stripped 0 bases from V and 4 bases from J, with 10 bases between. CDR3 length equals 15 residues. The chain's CDR3 is CASSIDRSWNQPQHF. CDR3 DNA (partial): TGTGCCAGTAGTATAGATCGGTCCTGGAATCAGCCC.

Note on this clone: Coverage ceases 3 residues before the CDR3 finishes, and the germline J gene fills in the end. The chain joins TRBV18 to TRBJ2-5; maybe TRBD1 (5 bases). The CDR3 is 14 residues long. With 2 bases removed from V and 5 bases from J, the gap between germline ends came to 12 bases. Germline CDR1 and CDR2: KGHSH and LQKENI. The sequenced part of the CDR3 DNA is TGTGCCAGCTCACCAAATTCAGGGTTGGAGACC. Protein product: CASSPNSGLET. The whole CDR3 is CASSPNSGLETQYF.

Ten or more counts support this clone. Read sequence stops 3 residues before the CDR3 end, and the germline J gene provides the missing end. J is TRBJ1-2 and V is TRBV29-1; D remains ambiguous. Germline values: CDR1 SQVTM, CDR2 ANQGSEA. This CDR3 has 12 amino acids. Trimming took 3 bases from V and 4 from J, leaving 9 bases between them. The CDR3 here is CSVEEGPYGYTF. The covered CDR3 bases are TGCAGCGTTGAGGAGGGTCCCTATGGC.

At least ten counts were recorded for this clone. The CDR3 goes on 3 residues after the read ends, and that part is filled in from the germline J gene. This chain links TRBV19 with TRBJ2-6; D ambiguous. CDR1 and CDR2 from the germline V gene are LNHDA and SQIVND (reference sequence). The CDR3 is 15 residues long. The V and J ends lost 4 bases and 0 bases respectively, with 7 bases between them. The CDR3 bases that were read are TGTGCCAGTAGTACCGACAACTCTGGGGCCAACGTC. Translated: CASSTDNSGANV. The CDR3 reads in full as CASSTDNSGANVLTF.

Many counts were recorded for this clone. The read terminates 3 residues before the CDR3 end, so the remaining end is supplied by the germline J gene. Other DNA sequences within the sample encode an identical CDR3. This chain connects TRBV2 to TRBJ1-3, with D unresolved. V was shortened by 6 bases and J by 3 bases, with 12 bases between the two germline ends. This CDR3 is 14 amino acids long. Germline CDR1 is SNHLY and CDR2 is FYNNEI. CDR3 DNA, as far as it was read: TGTGCCAGCAGACCTATACGGGGTGGAAACACC. Its protein is CASRPIRGGNT. The full CDR3 protein is CASRPIRGGNTIYF.

Ten or more counts support this clone. Coverage ceases 3 residues before the CDR3 finishes, and the germline J gene fills in the end. The genes are TRBV19 and TRBJ1-2; D may be TRBD1 (5 bases). Germline assignment: CDR1 LNHDA and CDR2 SQIVND (reference sequence). The ends were cut back, 9 bases at V and 1 base at J, with 18 bases in the middle. CDR3 length equals 15 residues. Partial CDR3 DNA: TGTGCCAGCAAAACACCGGGACTCAGTAACTATGGC. Translated, it gives CASKTPGLSNYG. The entire CDR3 reads CASKTPGLSNYGYTF. Complete variable domain (other parts from reference TRBV19 and TRBJ1-2): DGGITQSPKYLFRKEGQNVTLSCEQNLNHDAMYWYRQDPGQGLRLIYYSQIVNDFQKGDIAEGYSVSREKKESFPLTVTSAQKNPTAFYLCASKTPGLSNYGYTFGSGTRLTVV.

The table lists this clone with many counts. The read falls 3 residues short of the CDR3 end, and the missing part is taken from the germline J gene. The chain combines TRBV20-1 with TRBJ2-6, with TRBD1 matching over 9 bases. The CDR3 loop spans 20 amino acids. The V gene's germline CDR1 is DFQATT and CDR2 SNEGSKA (reference sequence). Losses at the gene ends were 0 bases for V and 0 bases for J; bases not matched to a gene: 12. The CDR3 reads CSARDPLRTGVGSGANVLTF. CDR3 DNA, as far as it was read: TGCAGTGCTAGAGACCCACTCCGGACAGGGGTGGGCTCTGGGGCCAACGTC.

In its sample, this clone was seen a few times. The read terminates 3 residues before the CDR3 end, so the remaining end is supplied by the germline J gene. The V call is TRBV6-1, the J call TRBJ2-6; no reliable D call. Germline CDR1 is MNHNS and CDR2 is SASEGT. V lost 2 bases and J 2 bases, leaving 10 bases between the germline ends. The CDR3 has 16 amino acids. CDR3 protein: CASSERGFTGANVLTF. CDR3 DNA, as far as it was read: TGTGCCAGCAGTGAACGCGGATTCACTGGGGCCAACGTC.

A few counts support this clone. A read error may account for a junction end that differs from germline. Read sequence stops 3 residues before the CDR3 end, and the germline J gene provides the missing end. V is TRBV30 and J is TRBJ1-5, with 7 bases matching TRBD1. Germline V gene data show CDR1 as GTSNPN and CDR2 as SVGIG (reference sequence). This CDR3 region has 18 residues. CDR3 DNA, as far as it was read: TGTGCCTGGAGTGTACGGGCAGGGGGTGTGAGAAGCAAGCAGCCC. Its translation is CAWSVRAGGVRSKQP. The whole CDR3 region reads CAWSVRAGGVRSKQPQHF.

There are many counts of this clone. The CDR3 extends 3 residues past the end of the read, so its final part is completed from the germline J gene. The genes are TRBV20-1 and TRBJ2-3; tentatively, D is TRBD2 (5 bases). The V end was cut by 1 base, the J end by 1 base, with 9 bases between. Germline V CDR1 and CDR2: DFQATT, SNEGSKA (reference sequence). CDR3 length equals 14 residues. The chain's CDR3 is CSARVGSGTDTQYF. The part of the CDR3 DNA that was read is TGCAGTGCTAGAGTCGGTAGCGGCACAGATACG.

As to this clone: The CDR3 end lies 3 residues beyond the end of the read and is filled in from the germline J gene. V usage is TRBV19 and J usage is TRBJ2-7; 8 bases fit TRBD1. This CDR3 has 16 residues. Germline V CDR1 and CDR2: LNHDA, SQIVND (reference sequence). Unmatched junction bases numbered 7, after V lost 3 bases and J lost 0 bases. CDR3 in amino acids: CASSIQTGGTSYEQYF. Partial CDR3 DNA: TGTGCCAGTAGTATCCAAACAGGGGGGACCTCCTACGAG.

In this sample, this clone turned up many times. The read terminates 3 residues before the CDR3 end, so the remaining end is supplied by the germline J gene. The chain recombines TRBV6-2 or TRBV6-3 with TRBJ2-5; D uncertain. Germline loops: CDR1 MNHEY, CDR2 SVGEGT. V was shortened by 7 bases and J by 5 bases, with 8 bases between the two germline ends. The CDR3 sequence is 11 residues long. The covered CDR3 bases are TGTGCCAGCACCCACAAGGAGACC. Amino acid sequence: CASTHKET. The entire CDR3 reads CASTHKETQYF.

Many counts were recorded for this clone. The read terminates 3 residues ahead of where the CDR3 ends, so the germline J gene completes it. The chain recombines TRBV5-1 with TRBJ1-3; TRBD1 is a possible D gene (6 bases). The CDR3 is made up of 15 amino acids. The V gene lost 4 bases and the J gene lost 3 bases, with 14 bases spanning the gap. Germline-derived CDR1 and CDR2 are SGHRS and YFSETQ. The part of the CDR3 DNA that was read is TGCGCCAGCAGCCCAACCTCAGGGGATGGAAACACC. It is translated as CASSPTSGDGNT. The whole CDR3 region reads CASSPTSGDGNTIYF.

This clone has ten or more counts. Read data end 3 residues before the CDR3 end; the end is taken from the germline J gene. The V and J genes are TRBV18 and TRBJ2-3, with TRBD2 identical over 12 bases. CDR1 is KGHSH, CDR2 LQKENI, per germline. V trimming: 1 base; J trimming: 5 bases; junction bases outside the gene matches: 10. The CDR3 extends over 18 amino acids. The CDR3 bases that were read are TGTGCCAGCTCACCACTGACTAGCGGGAGTAAATTTGGAGATACG. Its protein is CASSPLTSGSKFGDT. The whole CDR3 protein reads CASSPLTSGSKFGDTQYF. The complete variable domain, with remaining parts taken from reference TRBV18 and TRBJ2-3, reads NAGVMQNPRHLVRRRGQEARLRCSPMKGHSHVYWYRQLPEEGLKFMVYLQKENIIDESGMPKERFSAEFPKEGPSILRIQQVVRGDSAAYFCASSPLTSGSKFGDTQYFGPGTRLTVL.

At least ten counts were recorded for this clone. The read falls 3 residues short of the CDR3 end, and the missing part is taken from the germline J gene. The chain has TRBV2 and TRBJ1-5; tentatively, D is TRBD1 (5 bases). The V and J ends lost 3 bases and 2 bases respectively, with 8 bases between them. The V gene's germline CDR1 is SNHLY and CDR2 FYNNEI. The CDR3 length is 14 residues. The part of the CDR3 DNA that was read is TGTGCCAGCAGTGAGGGGCAGGGCAATCAGCCC. Protein sequence: CASSEGQGNQP. The complete CDR3 protein is CASSEGQGNQPQHF.

This clone was observed many times. The read falls 3 residues short of the CDR3 end, and the missing part is taken from the germline J gene. The gene calls are TRBV18 and TRBJ2-1; 7 bases line up with TRBD2. This CDR3 comprises 15 residues. After removal of 3 bases from V and 3 bases from J, the junction contained 5 bases not matched to a gene. Germline V gene lookup returns CDR1 KGHSH and CDR2 LQKENI. CDR3 bases read: TGTGCCAGCTCACCCCAGGCTAGCGGCTACAATGAG. Its protein product is CASSPQASGYNE. The whole CDR3 sequence reads CASSPQASGYNEQFF. Using reference TRBV18 and TRBJ2-1 for the parts outside the CDR3, the full variable domain is NAGVMQNPRHLVRRRGQEARLRCSPMKGHSHVYWYRQLPEEGLKFMVYLQKENIIDESGMPKERFSAEFPKEGPSILRIQQVVRGDSAAYFCASSPQASGYNEQFFGPGTRLTVL.